A selection of T cell receptor beta chains follows, all from one sample in a study of T cell changes during pregnancy in multiple sclerosis. Sequencing was performed with immunoSEQ multiplex PCR; in TCRdb, only in-frame clones are kept and a portion is missing. The data hold roughly 65,000 clones, with about 90% observed a single time. Source: peripheral blood, taken in the third trimester of pregnancy. These receptors were obtained from a female donor in good health, enrolled as a control in a pregnancy study. Both conserved end residues are part of each CDR3. A D gene is named only where the DNA matches it firmly. A clone size is listed for some rows: how often the clone was seen (once, few, many), or a class if it is expanded.

cdr3_aa cdr3_nt j_call clone_size d_call v_call
CAISESAAGSYNEQFF TGTGCCATCAGTGAGTCGGCAGCAGGCTCCTACAATGAGCAGTTCTTC TRBJ2-1 - - TRBV10-3
CASRDGQGGQPQHF TGTGCCAGCAGGGATGGACAGGGCGGTCAGCCCCAGCATTTT TRBJ1-5 - TRBD1 TRBV27
CASSMIPIGEETQYF TGTGCCAGTAGTATGATTCCAATCGGAGAAGAGACCCAGTACTTC TRBJ2-5 - - TRBV19
CASSVYLQGINYGYTF TGTGCCAGCAGTGTTTACTTACAGGGGATAAACTATGGCTACACCTTC TRBJ1-2 - TRBD1 TRBV28
CASSLLEGGSYNEQFF TGTGCCAGTAGTCTCCTGGAGGGAGGCTCCTACAATGAGCAGTTCTTC TRBJ2-1 - - TRBV19
CASSLARGGRETQYF TGTGCCAGCAGCTTAGCGCGGGGGGGCCGGGAGACCCAGTACTTC TRBJ2-5 - TRBD2 TRBV7-2
CAIKEQEGVFEAFF TGTGCCATCAAGGAACAGGAAGGGGTATTTGAAGCTTTCTTT TRBJ1-1 - - TRBV10-3
CASSVGVLPNTEAFF TGTGCCAGCAGCGTGGGAGTGCTCCCGAACACTGAAGCTTTCTTT TRBJ1-1 once - TRBV9
CASRAARGDGYTF TGTGCCAGCAGGGCGGCCAGGGGGGATGGCTACACCTTC TRBJ1-2 - TRBD1 TRBV2
CASSEQGMAVGNTIYF TGTGCCAGCAGTGAGCAGGGGATGGCCGTGGGAAACACCATATATTTT TRBJ1-3 once - TRBV2
CAISESGGSGNTIYF TGTGCCATCAGTGAGTCAGGGGGCTCTGGAAACACCATATATTTT TRBJ1-3 once - TRBV10-3
CASSGQGISPLHF TGTGCCAGCAGTGGACAGGGGATTTCACCCCTCCACTTT TRBJ1-6 - TRBD1 TRBV6-6
CASRGAGVYTGELFF TGTGCCTCGAGGGGGGCGGGGGTATACACCGGGGAGCTGTTTTTT TRBJ2-2 - - TRBV10-3